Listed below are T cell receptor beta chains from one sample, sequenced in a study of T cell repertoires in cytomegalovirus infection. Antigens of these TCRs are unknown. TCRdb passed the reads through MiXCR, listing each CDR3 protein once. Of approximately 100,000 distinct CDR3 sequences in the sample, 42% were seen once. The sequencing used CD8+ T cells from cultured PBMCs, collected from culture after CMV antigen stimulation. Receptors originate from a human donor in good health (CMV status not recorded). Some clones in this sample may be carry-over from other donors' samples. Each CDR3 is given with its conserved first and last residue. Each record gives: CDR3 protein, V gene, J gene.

CDR3 protein: CASSLAAGGYLGNTIYF
V gene: TRBV7-2
J gene: TRBJ1-3

CDR3 protein: CASSPRVEQYF
V gene: TRBV28
J gene: TRBJ2-7

CDR3 protein: CASSPTATGGVTDTQYF
V gene: TRBV4-1
J gene: TRBJ2-3

CDR3 protein: CASSPLSVQETQYF
V gene: TRBV18
J gene: TRBJ2-5

CDR3 protein: CASSQGHRVGGNTIYF
V gene: TRBV23-1
J gene: TRBJ1-3

CDR3 protein: CASSFLLAGGPGEQFF
V gene: TRBV27
J gene: TRBJ2-1

CDR3 protein: CASSLDTGVFF
V gene: TRBV7-9
J gene: TRBJ1-1

CDR3 protein: CASSTGDRVRKGNQPQHF
V gene: TRBV19
J gene: TRBJ1-5

CDR3 protein: CASSQVKGNYGYTF
V gene: TRBV4-1
J gene: TRBJ1-2

CDR3 protein: CASSLAAGFNYGYTF
V gene: TRBV7-2
J gene: TRBJ1-2

CDR3 protein: CASSPGDSSLNEKLFF
V gene: TRBV28
J gene: TRBJ1-4

CDR3 protein: CASSFSRGGQETQYF
V gene: TRBV27
J gene: TRBJ2-5

CDR3 protein: CASSTGRNIPATEAFF
V gene: TRBV19
J gene: TRBJ1-1

CDR3 protein: CASSPEGAPLHF
V gene: TRBV27
J gene: TRBJ1-6

CDR3 protein: CASSLAAAGGNTQYF
V gene: TRBV7-6
J gene: TRBJ2-3

CDR3 protein: CASSLGAGLISYTF
V gene: TRBV5-1
J gene: TRBJ1-2

CDR3 protein: CASSVGLSMVYEQYF
V gene: TRBV9
J gene: TRBJ2-7

CDR3 protein: CASSVERGGPNTGELFF
V gene: TRBV9
J gene: TRBJ2-2

CDR3 protein: CASSEGRQIQETQYF
V gene: TRBV2
J gene: TRBJ2-5

CDR3 protein: CAWSVPASGGGGDTQYF
V gene: TRBV30
J gene: TRBJ2-3

CDR3 protein: CASTPGIMNTEAFF
V gene: TRBV27
J gene: TRBJ1-1

CDR3 protein: CASSTSSGELFF
V gene: TRBV6-1
J gene: TRBJ2-2

CDR3 protein: CASSPGQETQYF
V gene: TRBV28
J gene: TRBJ2-5

CDR3 protein: CASSIGFRAEAFF
V gene: TRBV19
J gene: TRBJ1-1

CDR3 protein: CASKPGRSNQPQHF
V gene: TRBV27
J gene: TRBJ1-5

CDR3 protein: CASTQVGGTANTEAFF
V gene: TRBV6-6
J gene: TRBJ1-1

CDR3 protein: CASSFVTGSNEKLFF
V gene: TRBV12-3/TRBV12-4
J gene: TRBJ1-4

CDR3 protein: CASSLGIRQGWRAFF
V gene: TRBV12-3/TRBV12-4
J gene: TRBJ1-1

CDR3 protein: CASSFTGSGNSPLHF
V gene: TRBV13
J gene: TRBJ1-6

CDR3 protein: CASSFSGLAGTDTQYF
V gene: TRBV7-3
J gene: TRBJ2-3

CDR3 protein: CASSIDGGASNQPQHF
V gene: TRBV19
J gene: TRBJ1-5

CDR3 protein: CASSWGQGRLNTEAFF
V gene: TRBV5-6
J gene: TRBJ1-1

CDR3 protein: CASSVTPADTQYF
V gene: TRBV9
J gene: TRBJ2-3

CDR3 protein: CASTSGTASYNEQFF
V gene: TRBV6-5
J gene: TRBJ2-1

CDR3 protein: CASSLRGQGSYEQYF
V gene: TRBV7-8
J gene: TRBJ2-7

CDR3 protein: CASWTGMSNEQFF
V gene: TRBV7-2
J gene: TRBJ2-1

CDR3 protein: CASSSAGWHYEQYF
V gene: TRBV6-8
J gene: TRBJ2-7

CDR3 protein: CASSLEERDEQYF
V gene: TRBV7-8
J gene: TRBJ2-7

CDR3 protein: CASSSDGVAETQYF
V gene: TRBV7-7
J gene: TRBJ2-5

CDR3 protein: CASSYPGTGRTGELFF
V gene: TRBV6-5
J gene: TRBJ2-2

CDR3 protein: CASSPAASYEQYF
V gene: TRBV4-1
J gene: TRBJ2-7

CDR3 protein: CASSYSGGWYEQFF
V gene: TRBV12-3/TRBV12-4
J gene: TRBJ2-1

CDR3 protein: CSASLADSFQETQYF
V gene: TRBV20-1
J gene: TRBJ2-5

CDR3 protein: CASSELLGLAMADTQYF
V gene: TRBV10-1
J gene: TRBJ2-3

CDR3 protein: CASLRQGTHSGANVLTF
V gene: TRBV5-4
J gene: TRBJ2-6

CDR3 protein: CASSATGWTPTGELFF
V gene: TRBV3-1
J gene: TRBJ2-2

CDR3 protein: CASSLTYSYTGELFF
V gene: TRBV27
J gene: TRBJ2-2

CDR3 protein: CASSNPNEQFF
V gene: TRBV19
J gene: TRBJ2-1

CDR3 protein: CASSTNRGLAKNIQYF
V gene: TRBV7-9
J gene: TRBJ2-4

CDR3 protein: CASRKGNTEAFF
V gene: TRBV4-1
J gene: TRBJ1-1

CDR3 protein: CASSQDRLGTGYEQYF
V gene: TRBV14
J gene: TRBJ2-7

CDR3 protein: CASGRADTQYF
V gene: TRBV6-6
J gene: TRBJ2-3

CDR3 protein: CASTRASGGDGTGELFF
V gene: TRBV12-3/TRBV12-4
J gene: TRBJ2-2